The rows below give T cell receptor beta chains drawn from one sample of a study of blood T cell repertoires in COVID-19. Profiling relied on immunoSEQ multiplex PCR, and the TCRdb table lists in-frame clones only, not all of them. The sample carries approximately 200,000 clones, under 90% recorded once. Sequencing was performed on peripheral blood. The receptors here all came from a woman of 80 years or more with COVID-19, enrolled during active disease. The conserved cysteine and the conserved F or W are not part of the CDR3 here. The order of the fields is clone size, J gene, V gene, CDR3 protein. Expanded clones are given a class, and other clones once, few, many or no size at all.

clone_size: NA
j_call: TRBJ2-2
v_call: TRBV5-1
cdr3_aa: ASRGQANTGELF

clone_size: NA
j_call: TRBJ2-7
v_call: TRBV15
cdr3_aa: ATSRGDSRGDEQY

clone_size: once
j_call: TRBJ2-1
v_call: TRBV5-1
cdr3_aa: ASSYSGGDYNEQF

clone_size: NA
j_call: TRBJ2-2
v_call: TRBV3-1/TRBV3-2
cdr3_aa: ASSQTVRTGRTGELF

clone_size: NA
j_call: TRBJ1-1
v_call: TRBV5-5
cdr3_aa: ASLVDTEAF

clone_size: NA
j_call: TRBJ1-1
v_call: TRBV5-1
cdr3_aa: ASSRSQGNTEAF

clone_size: NA
j_call: TRBJ2-3
v_call: TRBV7-2
cdr3_aa: ASSFDFTDTQY

clone_size: NA
j_call: TRBJ2-2
v_call: TRBV12-3/TRBV12-4
cdr3_aa: ASRQLVTGELF

clone_size: NA
j_call: TRBJ1-1
v_call: TRBV5-8
cdr3_aa: ASSSRLNAEAF

clone_size: NA
j_call: TRBJ1-5
v_call: TRBV3-1/TRBV3-2
cdr3_aa: ASSHRQSNQPQH

clone_size: NA
j_call: TRBJ2-7
v_call: TRBV10-2
cdr3_aa: ASSPDRVYEQY

clone_size: NA
j_call: TRBJ1-6
v_call: TRBV3-1/TRBV3-2
cdr3_aa: ASSQGAGNSPLH

clone_size: few
j_call: TRBJ1-2
v_call: TRBV6-1
cdr3_aa: ASSEGPTGGGAYGYT

clone_size: NA
j_call: TRBJ2-7
v_call: TRBV5-1
cdr3_aa: ASSITGASSYEQY

clone_size: NA
j_call: TRBJ1-1
v_call: TRBV12-5
cdr3_aa: ASGQGLNTEAF

clone_size: NA
j_call: TRBJ2-5
v_call: TRBV11-2
cdr3_aa: ASSLARGGETQY

clone_size: once
j_call: TRBJ2-7
v_call: TRBV9
cdr3_aa: ASSPSGGPYEQY

clone_size: NA
j_call: TRBJ1-2
v_call: TRBV12-3/TRBV12-4
cdr3_aa: ASSNQGSIGYT

clone_size: NA
j_call: TRBJ2-1
v_call: TRBV19
cdr3_aa: ASSVRDRGYNEQF

clone_size: NA
j_call: TRBJ2-6
v_call: TRBV19
cdr3_aa: ATTDWTGALSGANVLT

clone_size: NA
j_call: TRBJ2-1
v_call: TRBV7-8
cdr3_aa: ASSARRSEQF

clone_size: few
j_call: TRBJ1-2
v_call: TRBV19
cdr3_aa: ASTAGQGIPGYT

clone_size: NA
j_call: TRBJ1-4
v_call: TRBV2
cdr3_aa: ASNRDRGEEKLF

clone_size: NA
j_call: TRBJ1-1
v_call: TRBV3-1/TRBV3-2
cdr3_aa: ASNARPGQMNTEAF

clone_size: NA
j_call: TRBJ2-2
v_call: TRBV10-3
cdr3_aa: AISVETANTGELF

clone_size: NA
j_call: TRBJ1-2
v_call: TRBV6-1
cdr3_aa: ASSEGLGIYGYT

clone_size: NA
j_call: TRBJ2-1
v_call: TRBV5-4
cdr3_aa: ASKAGGYNEQF

clone_size: NA
j_call: TRBJ1-4
v_call: TRBV6-6
cdr3_aa: ASVQGPLVEKLF

clone_size: NA
j_call: TRBJ1-2
v_call: TRBV10-2
cdr3_aa: ASSEPGGLGGYT

clone_size: NA
j_call: TRBJ2-7
v_call: TRBV19
cdr3_aa: ASSMTGQGRYEQY

clone_size: few
j_call: TRBJ2-7
v_call: TRBV28
cdr3_aa: ASTLQGVEQY

clone_size: NA
j_call: TRBJ1-1
v_call: TRBV4-1
cdr3_aa: ASSQNQANTEAF

clone_size: NA
j_call: TRBJ1-1
v_call: TRBV5-1
cdr3_aa: ASSDPRQGGTEAF

clone_size: once
j_call: TRBJ1-4
v_call: TRBV7-6
cdr3_aa: ASSQDRGVSRNEKLF

clone_size: NA
j_call: TRBJ2-4
v_call: TRBV6-1
cdr3_aa: ASSERELAGTGMNIQY

clone_size: NA
j_call: TRBJ1-2
v_call: TRBV28
cdr3_aa: ASSLGTPTMGGYT

clone_size: once
j_call: TRBJ1-1
v_call: TRBV7-9
cdr3_aa: ASSYEVNTEAF

clone_size: NA
j_call: TRBJ1-2
v_call: TRBV28
cdr3_aa: ASSFRGGNGYT

clone_size: NA
j_call: TRBJ1-2
v_call: TRBV3-1/TRBV3-2
cdr3_aa: ASNYENRAKASYGYT

clone_size: NA
j_call: TRBJ2-7
v_call: TRBV9
cdr3_aa: ASSVSGTASYEQY

clone_size: NA
j_call: TRBJ2-3
v_call: TRBV7-9
cdr3_aa: ASSLLAGTTDTQY